A single sample gave rise to the 23 T cell receptor beta chains below, sequenced in a study of blood T cell repertoires in COVID-19. Some clones are missing from TCRdb's copy, which holds only in-frame ones; the method was immunoSEQ multiplex PCR. Among 150,000 to 200,000 clones listed, 90% were seen once. Material for sequencing was peripheral blood. Receptors were obtained from a man aged 50 or older with acute or convalescent COVID-19.

The rearrangement uses TRBV24-1 and TRBJ2-2; 11 nucleotides agree with TRBD2. The CDR3 has 18 amino acids. Germline CDR1 is KGHDR and CDR2 is SFDVKD. Losses at the gene ends were 4 bases for V and 1 base for J; bases not matched to a gene: 7. The CDR3 coding sequence is TGTGCCACCAGTGACCCCCGGACTAGCGGGTGGAACACCGGGGAGCTGTTTTTT. Its translation: CATSDPRTSGWNTGELFF.

V usage is TRBV6-5 and J usage is TRBJ1-2; TRBD1 matches at 12 bases. The length of the CDR3 is 13 residues. Trimming at V came to 11 bases and at J to 3 bases, leaving 4 bases not matched to a gene. Germline CDR1 MNHEY, CDR2 SVGAGI. CDR3 sequence (DNA): TGTGCCGCCGGGACAGGGGGCCACTATGGCTACACCTTC. Its translation is CAAGTGGHYGYTF.

The chain carries TRBV2 and TRBJ1-1; 8 bases map to TRBD1. This CDR3 has 13 residues. Trimming cost V 3 bases and J 4 bases; bases outside gene matches: 1. Germline CDR1 is SNHLY and CDR2 is FYNNEI. The CDR3: CASSDDRGTEAFF. CDR3 nucleotide sequence: TGTGCCAGCAGTGACGACAGGGGCACTGAAGCTTTCTTT.

This chain links TRBV6-5 with TRBJ2-7; unclear D gene. From germline, CDR1 is MNHEY and CDR2 SVGAGI. This CDR3 region has 15 residues. Trimming pared 0 bases from V and 0 bases from J, leaving 9 bases between. The CDR3 DNA reads TGTGCCAGCAGTTACTCGAGGCCGGGCTCCTACGAGCAGTACTTC. Its protein is CASSYSRPGSYEQYF.

The chain combines TRBV7-2 with TRBJ1-6; a weak D match, TRBD1 (6 bases). Germline CDR1 reads SGHTA; CDR2 reads FQGNSA. This CDR3 has 13 residues. V was pared by 4 bases and J by 12 bases, with 13 bases between. CDR3 in DNA: TGTGCCAGCAGCTCCGGACAGTCCAGACCCCTCCACTTT. Translating gives CASSSGQSRPLHF.

V and J are TRBV7-2 and TRBJ2-3, with 8 bases that match TRBD1. The CDR3 is made up of 21 amino acids. Germline V gene sequence: CDR1 SGHTA, CDR2 FQGNSA. V was clipped by 0 bases and J by 1 base; unmatched bases: 18. CDR3: CASSLARVTGVTVWRTDTQYF. CDR3 nucleotides: TGTGCCAGCAGCTTAGCGCGGGTGACAGGGGTCACGGTTTGGCGCACAGATACGCAGTATTTT.

The CDR3 here is CASSPSGGSSYEQYV. In nucleotides, the CDR3 is TGTGCCAGCAGCCCGAGCGGGGGGAGCTCCTACGAGCAGTACGTC. The chain joins TRBV28 to TRBJ2-7, with 9 positions matching TRBD2. CDR3 length: 15 amino acids. The trim removed 6 bases at V and 0 bases at J, leaving 6 bases unmatched. Germline lookup yields CDR1 MDHEN and CDR2 SYDVKM.

CDR3 residues: CASSFVIASSEQFF. In DNA form, the CDR3 reads TGTGCCAGCAGCTTCGTGATAGCGAGTAGTGAGCAGTTCTTC. The chain links TRBV11-2 to TRBJ2-1; TRBD2 might be the D (5 bases). The CDR3 contains 14 residues. The germline V and J ends were trimmed by 3 bases and 9 bases, with 15 bases remaining between them. CDR1 SGHAT and CDR2 FQNNGV come from the germline V gene.

The chain is built from TRBV2 and TRBJ2-3; TRBD2 matches 10 bases. CDR3 length: 15 amino acids. The germline V gene encodes CDR1 SNHLY and CDR2 FYNNEI. Trimming cost V 6 bases and J 4 bases; bases outside gene matches: 7. CDR3 sequence: CASSETSGIADTQYF. As DNA, the CDR3 is TGTGCCAGCAGCGAAACTAGCGGGATAGCAGATACGCAGTATTTT.

CDR3 bases: TGTGCCAGTAGCCGGGGGGGAGGCAGCTCCTACAATGAGCAGTTCTTC. This sequence encodes CASSRGGGSSYNEQFF. The chain couples TRBV19 to TRBJ2-1, with 8 bases fitting TRBD2. Germline lookup yields CDR1 LNHDA and CDR2 SQIVND (reference sequence). The V gene end was trimmed by 6 bases and the J gene end by 0 bases; junction bases not matched to a gene: 7. This CDR3 has 16 amino acids.

Turning to this clone: The germline gene is not matched at one end of the junction; a read error may be the cause. The chain links TRBV13 to TRBJ1-3; D unclear. The CDR3 is 13 residues long. Germline CDR1 reads PRHDT; CDR2 reads FYEKMQ (reference sequence). For the CDR3, the DNA is TGTGCCAGCAGAGGCCCCCGAGGAAGCACCATATATTTT. It encodes CASRGPRGSTIYF.

There are a few counts of this clone. The CDR3 loop reads CASRLGPNNEQFF. In DNA form, the CDR3 reads TGTGCCAGCAGGTTGGGCCCTAACAATGAGCAGTTCTTC. This chain uses TRBV2 with TRBJ2-1, with no clear D. There are 13 residues in the CDR3. Germline-derived CDR1 and CDR2 are SNHLY and FYNNEI. Trimming removed 6 bases from V and 5 bases from J, with 11 bases in between. Looking up the rest from reference TRBV2 and TRBJ2-1 gives the full variable domain: EPEVTQTPSHQVTQMGQEVILRCVPISNHLYFYWYRQILGQKVEFLVSFYNNEISEKSEIFDDQFSVERPDGSNFTLKIRSTKLEDSAMYFCASRLGPNNEQFFGPGTRLTVL.

The genes are TRBV28 and TRBJ1-6, with TRBD1 as a possible D gene (6 bases). This CDR3 is built from 15 residues. CDR1 and CDR2 from the germline V gene are MDHEN and SYDVKM. The germline V and J ends were trimmed by 9 bases and 7 bases, with 19 bases remaining between them. The CDR3 DNA follows: TGTGCCAGTAGCGGGGGGACAATGTTAAATTCACCCCTCCACTTT. Its translation: CASSGGTMLNSPLHF.

V and J are TRBV29-1 and TRBJ2-7; 8 bases fit TRBD1. Unmatched junction bases numbered 16, after V lost 7 bases and J lost 5 bases. The CDR3 is 15 residues long. Germline loops: CDR1 SQVTM, CDR2 ANQGSEA. In nucleotides, the CDR3 is TGCAGCGCACGCCAATCCGGGACAGGCGGTAACGAGCAGTACTTC. This codes for CSARQSGTGGNEQYF.

This clone was seen only once. The sample carries other DNA sequences with the same CDR3. The chain uses TRBV30 and TRBJ1-5; tentatively, D is TRBD1 (6 bases). Germline V gene data show CDR1 as GTSNPN and CDR2 as SVGIG (reference sequence). This CDR3 contains 13 residues. Trimming removed 3 bases at V and 5 bases at J, with 11 bases between. The CDR3 DNA reads TGTGCCTGGAGCAGGGGCGACGATCAGCCCCAGCATTTT. Encoded protein: CAWSRGDDQPQHF.

The chain uses TRBV6-2 or TRBV6-3 and TRBJ2-7; 7 nucleotides match TRBD1. The CDR3 length is 16 residues. V lost 5 bases, J lost 2 bases, and 12 bases stayed unmatched. Per the germline V gene, CDR1 is MNHEY and CDR2 is SVGEGT. The chain's CDR3 is CASSPIPGTEAYEQYV. For the CDR3, the DNA is TGTGCCAGCAGTCCCATCCCCGGGACAGAAGCCTACGAGCAGTACGTC.

This sequence joins TRBV4-2 and TRBJ2-1; D possibly corresponds to TRBD2 (5 bases). This CDR3 spans 15 amino acids. The germline CDR1 and CDR2 sequences are LGHNA and YNFKEQ. V lost 1 base and J lost 0, with 7 bases in between. The CDR3 reads CASSQVGVSYNEQFF. As DNA, the CDR3 is TGTGCCAGCAGCCAAGTCGGGGTCTCCTACAATGAGCAGTTCTTC.

V gene TRBV6-5 combines with J gene TRBJ1-1; D call uncertain. The length of the CDR3 is 14 residues. Germline CDR1 and CDR2: MNHEY and SVGAGI. V was pared by 0 bases and J by 7 bases, with 12 bases between. In DNA form, the CDR3 reads TGTGCCAGCAGTTACTCCGGAGGGATCCTTGAAGCTTTCTTT. This sequence encodes CASSYSGGILEAFF.

This clone was detected only a few times. The gene calls are TRBV19 and TRBJ1-2, with TRBD1 matching 7 bases. The trim removed 7 bases at V and 1 base at J, leaving 3 bases unmatched. Per germline, CDR1 LNHDA and CDR2 SQIVND (reference sequence). The CDR3 covers 13 residues. The CDR3 DNA is TGTGCCAGTACCAGGGACAGTAACTATGGCTACACCTTC. It specifies CASTRDSNYGYTF.

The chain links TRBV29-1 to TRBJ1-2; 12 nucleotides match TRBD1. Looked up from germline, CDR1 is SQVTM and CDR2 is ANQGSEA. With 6 bases clipped from V and 8 bases from J, the junction kept 7 bases outside the gene matches. This CDR3 has 13 residues. Here the CDR3 reads CSVEGQGALGYTF. CDR3 DNA sequence: TGCAGCGTAGAGGGACAGGGGGCATTAGGCTACACCTTC.

The V call is TRBV5-4, the J call TRBJ1-5; D is possibly TRBD1 (5 bases). Deletions cut 1 base from V and 3 bases from J, with 8 bases between. This CDR3 spans 14 amino acids. Germline V gene sequence: CDR1 SGHNT, CDR2 YYREEE (reference sequence). The CDR3 is CASSLQGSNQPQHF. The CDR3 DNA follows: TGTGCCAGCAGCTTGCAGGGATCCAATCAGCCCCAGCATTTT.

The chain has TRBV18 and TRBJ2-2; TRBD1 is a possible D gene (5 bases). Looked up from germline, CDR1 is KGHSH and CDR2 is LQKENI. The V and J ends lost 3 bases and 0 bases respectively, with 11 bases between them. The CDR3 runs 16 residues. The CDR3 nucleotides read TGTGCCAGCTCACCGACAGACGTCGCGAACACCGGGGAGCTGTTTTTT. It is translated as CASSPTDVANTGELFF.

The chain links TRBV5-1 to TRBJ2-5, with 7 bases identical to TRBD1. After removal of 3 bases from V and 4 bases from J, the junction contained 6 bases not matched to a gene. In germline, CDR1 is SGHRS, CDR2 YFSETQ. The CDR3 contains 14 residues. The CDR3 here is CASSYDREGETQYF. The CDR3 DNA is TGCGCCAGCAGCTACGACAGGGAAGGAGAGACCCAGTACTTC.